This is a list of T cell receptor beta chains from one sample in a study of blood T cell repertoires in COVID-19. Some clones are missing from TCRdb's copy, which holds only in-frame ones; the method was immunoSEQ multiplex PCR. The sample includes around 100,000 clones, roughly 88% seen only once; the top ten take 0.8% to 0.9%. The sequenced material came from peripheral blood. These receptor sequences come from a woman aged 70 to 79 with acute or convalescent COVID-19. Each CDR3 is given with its conserved first and last residue. Each record gives: D gene, J gene, V gene, clone size, CDR3 protein, CDR3 DNA. The D gene is left open where the match is weak. The size entry is marked missing in some rows and otherwise reads once, few, many or a size class.

>NA|TRBJ1-2|TRBV5-1|NA
CASSTTSYGYTF
TGCGCCAGCAGCACCACCAGTTATGGCTACACCTTC
>TRBD1|TRBJ2-7|TRBV19|once
CASSAGQDTSYEQYF
TGTGCCAGTAGTGCCGGACAGGATACTTCCTACGAGCAGTACTTC
>TRBD1|TRBJ1-2|TRBV29-1|NA
CSARTGENGYTF
TGCAGCGCACGGACAGGGGAGAATGGCTACACCTTC
>NA|TRBJ2-1|TRBV19|NA
CASRRDKSSYNEQFF
TGTGCCAGTAGAAGAGACAAGAGCTCCTACAATGAGCAGTTCTTC
>TRBD1|TRBJ1-2|TRBV9|NA
CASSTRDRGNYGYTF
TGTGCCAGCAGCACGAGGGACAGGGGTAACTATGGCTACACCTTC
>TRBD1|TRBJ2-7|TRBV10-3|NA
CAISDQGAYEQYF
TGTGCCATCAGTGACCAGGGGGCTTACGAGCAGTACTTC
>NA|TRBJ2-7|TRBV12-3/TRBV12-4|NA
CASTPLNGGEQYF
TGTGCCAGCACCCCGCTTAACGGTGGCGAGCAGTACTTC
>NA|TRBJ1-5|TRBV7-8|NA
CASSLNAGSNQPQHF
TGTGCCAGCAGCTTAAATGCGGGCAGCAATCAGCCCCAGCATTTT
>NA|TRBJ2-3|TRBV10-3|NA
CAISGPTDTQYF
TGTGCCATCAGTGGGCCGACAGATACGCAGTATTTT
>NA|TRBJ1-3|TRBV9|NA
CASSVGPGGGSGNTIYF
TGTGCCAGCAGCGTAGGCCCGGGTGGAGGGTCTGGAAACACCATATATTTT
>TRBD1|TRBJ2-3|TRBV6-6|NA
CASSKQGEARF
TGTGCCAGCAGTAAACAGGGGGAGGCACGCTTT
>TRBD2|TRBJ2-2|TRBV2|NA
CASSEGGLAGALNTGELFF
TGTGCCAGCAGTGAAGGGGGACTAGCGGGAGCGTTGAACACCGGGGAGCTGTTTTTT
>TRBD1|TRBJ2-2|TRBV30|NA
CAFSPNRGRDTGELFF
TGTGCCTTTTCCCCGAACAGGGGGCGAGACACCGGGGAGCTGTTTTTT
>NA|TRBJ2-1|TRBV28|NA
CASCHRGGPYNEQFF
TGTGCCAGTTGCCATAGGGGAGGACCTTACAATGAGCAGTTCTTC
>NA|TRBJ1-5|TRBV19|NA
CASSMSGDGQPQHF
TGTGCCAGTAGTATGTCAGGGGATGGTCAGCCCCAGCATTTT
>NA|TRBJ2-2|TRBV6-5|NA
CASRATPNTGELFF
TGTGCCAGCCGCGCTACCCCGAACACCGGGGAGCTGTTTTTT
>TRBD1|TRBJ1-5|TRBV24-1|few
CATSEGGQGARNQPQHF
TGTGCCACCAGTGAAGGAGGACAGGGGGCGAGGAATCAGCCCCAGCATTTT
>TRBD2|TRBJ2-7|TRBV5-5|NA
CASSLERETNEQYF
TGTGCCAGCAGCCTAGAGCGGGAGACCAACGAGCAGTACTTC
>TRBD2|TRBJ2-1|TRBV7-8|NA
CASSFIRGGQDEQFF
TGTGCCAGCAGCTTTATACGGGGGGGCCAGGATGAGCAGTTCTTC
>NA|TRBJ2-7|TRBV9|NA
CASSVGTASYEQYF
TGTGCCAGCAGCGTAGGGACAGCCTCCTACGAGCAGTACTTC
>TRBD1|TRBJ1-5|TRBV6-2/TRBV6-3|once
CASSSGQGMGNQPQHF
TGTGCCAGCAGTTCTGGACAGGGGATGGGCAATCAGCCCCAGCATTTT
>NA|TRBJ1-4|TRBV12-3/TRBV12-4|few
CASRGSTNEKLFF
TGTGCCAGCAGGGGCTCAACTAATGAAAAACTGTTTTTT
>TRBD2|TRBJ2-2|TRBV7-3|NA
CASSSGLAVNTGELFF
TGTGCCAGCAGCTCCGGACTAGCGGTGAACACCGGGGAGCTGTTTTTT
>TRBD2|TRBJ2-3|TRBV5-4|NA
CASSLAGKRGGTDTQYF
TGTGCCAGCAGCTTGGCCGGGAAGCGGGGGGGCACAGATACGCAGTATTTT
>NA|TRBJ1-2|TRBV7-8|once
CASSQGDYGYTF
TGTGCCAGCAGCCAGGGAGACTATGGCTACACCTTC
>NA|TRBJ1-5|TRBV2|NA
CASMGDTNQPQHF
TGTGCCAGCATGGGGGACACCAATCAGCCCCAGCATTTT
>NA|TRBJ2-7|TRBV5-1|NA
CASSSRDTAYEQYF
TGCGCCAGCAGCTCCCGGGACACCGCCTACGAGCAGTACTTC
>NA|TRBJ2-3|TRBV2|once
CASDGRGGTDTQYF
TGTGCCAGCGATGGCAGGGGTGGCACAGATACGCAGTATTTT
>NA|TRBJ2-3|TRBV15|few
CATSRAGDTQYF
TGTGCCACCAGCAGAGCCGGAGATACGCAGTATTTT
>NA|TRBJ1-5|TRBV5-5|NA
CASSQGLTNSNQPQHF
TGTGCCAGCAGCCAGGGACTGACTAATAGCAATCAGCCCCAGCATTTT
>NA|TRBJ2-7|TRBV12-3/TRBV12-4|NA
CASSLSNGEQYF
TGTGCCAGCAGTTTATCCAACGGCGAGCAGTACTTC
>NA|TRBJ1-4|TRBV10-2|NA
CASSEGQGGEKLFF
TGCGCCAGCAGTGAGGGGCAGGGTGGAGAAAAACTGTTTTTT
>TRBD1|TRBJ2-2|TRBV6-5|NA
CASRYTGQTNTGELFF
TGTGCCAGCAGATACACGGGACAGACTAACACCGGGGAGCTGTTTTTT
>TRBD1|TRBJ2-7|TRBV12-3/TRBV12-4|NA
CASSIRTGGQYF
TGTGCCAGCAGCATAAGAACAGGGGGGCAGTACTTC
>NA|TRBJ2-3|TRBV28|NA
CASRLRDTQYF
TGTGCCAGCAGACTCCGAGATACGCAGTATTTT
>NA|TRBJ2-5|TRBV3-1/TRBV3-2|NA
CASSQDYGRGETQYF
TGTGCCAGCAGCCAAGATTATGGTCGGGGGGAGACCCAGTACTTC
>NA|TRBJ2-7|TRBV19|NA
CASRKRTESSYEQYF
TGTGCCAGTAGGAAGCGGACCGAAAGCTCCTACGAGCAGTACTTC